This T cell receptor beta chain derives from a study of blood T cell repertoires in COVID-19. Study-level background: Italy, Spain and the United States were the sources of the convalescent and acute COVID-19 samples.

The CDR3 totals 16 residues. A single count supports this clone. The repertoire was sequenced with immunoSEQ multiplex PCR; TCRdb's copy has only in-frame clones and lacks some. The top ten hold about 0.91% of the sample, which has 200,000 to 250,000 clones, roughly 81% seen once. Sequenced material: peripheral blood. The TCR originated in a man aged 35 to 55 with acute or convalescent COVID-19. This chain joins TRBV1 and TRBJ2-1; no check of the table's D call, TRBD2, against the DNA was made. TRBV1 represents a pseudogene. CDR3 loop: CTSSQEGQRGVGEQFF. CDR3 nucleotide sequence: TGCACCAGCAGCCAAGAAGGGCAGCGGGGGGTCGGTGAGCAGTTCTTC.